A selection of T cell receptor beta chains follows, all from one sample in a study of cytomegalovirus exposure and HLA in healthy donors. Produced via immunoSEQ multiplex PCR; TCRdb's table is partial and in-frame only. Of roughly 160,000 clones in the sample, about 80% were seen once. Sequencing was done on a sample of PBMCs. The origin of the receptors is a woman aged 45-65 years in good health and CMV-seronegative. Each CDR3 is given with its conserved first and last residue. The D gene is left open where the match is weak. Rows may omit the clone size; those that give it use once, few, many or a size class.

len: 16
abundance: -
d_gene: TRBD2
v_gene: TRBV10-3
j_gene: TRBJ2-1
CDR3nt: TGTGCCATCAGCTCCGGACTAGCGGGAGGGGTGGGTGAGCAGTTCTTC
CDR3aa: CAISSGLAGGVGEQFF

len: 14
abundance: -
d_gene: TRBD1
v_gene: TRBV18
j_gene: TRBJ1-1
CDR3nt: TGTGCCAGCTCACCGAAGGGGGCTGGGACGAAAGCTTTCTTT
CDR3aa: CASSPKGAGTKAFF

len: 13
abundance: once
d_gene: -
v_gene: TRBV18
j_gene: TRBJ2-1
CDR3nt: TGTGCCAGCTCACCCAATCAGCGGGATGAGCAGTTCTTC
CDR3aa: CASSPNQRDEQFF

len: 15
abundance: -
d_gene: -
v_gene: TRBV5-1
j_gene: TRBJ1-5
CDR3nt: TGCGCCACCGGGTGCCGGGAGGGACCGGTGGAGCCCCAGCATTTT
CDR3aa: CATGCREGPVEPQHF

len: 15
abundance: -
d_gene: TRBD1
v_gene: TRBV9
j_gene: TRBJ2-7
CDR3nt: TGTGCCAGCAGCGCGGAGCCGGGGACAGGGTACGAGCAGTACTTC
CDR3aa: CASSAEPGTGYEQYF

len: 14
abundance: -
d_gene: -
v_gene: TRBV5-1
j_gene: TRBJ2-1
CDR3nt: TGCGCCAGCAGCTTGGAGAGCTCCTACAATGAGCAGTTCTTC
CDR3aa: CASSLESSYNEQFF

len: 13
abundance: -
d_gene: -
v_gene: TRBV4-3
j_gene: TRBJ2-5
CDR3nt: TGCGCCAGCAGCCAAGATCTCGAAGAGACCCAGTACTTC
CDR3aa: CASSQDLEETQYF

len: 16
abundance: -
d_gene: TRBD1
v_gene: TRBV4-3
j_gene: TRBJ2-1
CDR3nt: TGCGCCAGCAGCCGTGACGGGACAGGGGGCTACAATGAGCAGTTCTTC
CDR3aa: CASSRDGTGGYNEQFF

len: 16
abundance: -
d_gene: -
v_gene: TRBV7-2
j_gene: TRBJ1-1
CDR3nt: TGTGCCAGCAGCCTCTATCCCCCGTTCGAAGACACTGAAGCTTTCTTT
CDR3aa: CASSLYPPFEDTEAFF

len: 14
abundance: -
d_gene: -
v_gene: TRBV5-1
j_gene: TRBJ1-4
CDR3nt: TGCGCCAGCAGCTTGGCACAGGTTGGGGAAAAACTGTTTTTT
CDR3aa: CASSLAQVGEKLFF

len: 15
abundance: -
d_gene: TRBD2
v_gene: TRBV5-1
j_gene: TRBJ2-1
CDR3nt: TGCGCCAGCAGCTTGGAACTAGCGGATCACAATGAGCAGTTCTTC
CDR3aa: CASSLELADHNEQFF

len: 17
abundance: -
d_gene: TRBD1
v_gene: TRBV19
j_gene: TRBJ2-7
CDR3nt: TGTGCCAGTAGTATTTTGATCGGGACAGGAGATTCCTACGAGCAGTACTTC
CDR3aa: CASSILIGTGDSYEQYF

len: 18
abundance: -
d_gene: TRBD1
v_gene: TRBV28
j_gene: TRBJ1-6
CDR3nt: TGTGCCAGCAGTACCGGGACAGGGGAGGTTTCCTATAATTCACCCCTCCACTTT
CDR3aa: CASSTGTGEVSYNSPLHF

len: 15
abundance: -
d_gene: -
v_gene: TRBV11-2
j_gene: TRBJ1-5
CDR3nt: TGTGCCAGCAGCCGGTCGGGGGATTCCAATCAGCCCCAGCATTTT
CDR3aa: CASSRSGDSNQPQHF

len: 14
abundance: -
d_gene: -
v_gene: TRBV5-4
j_gene: TRBJ2-7
CDR3nt: TGTGCCAGCAGCCCGGACAGATATACCTACGAGCAGTACTTC
CDR3aa: CASSPDRYTYEQYF

len: 14
abundance: -
d_gene: TRBD1
v_gene: TRBV27
j_gene: TRBJ2-7
CDR3nt: TGTGCCAGCAGGTACAGGGGGGCCGGTTACGAGCAGTACTTC
CDR3aa: CASRYRGAGYEQYF

len: 17
abundance: -
d_gene: TRBD1
v_gene: TRBV19
j_gene: TRBJ2-7
CDR3nt: TGTGCCAGTAGTTCCCGGGACAGGGGGCCCTTCTCCTACGAGCAGTACTTC
CDR3aa: CASSSRDRGPFSYEQYF

len: 13
abundance: -
d_gene: -
v_gene: TRBV7-2
j_gene: TRBJ1-1
CDR3nt: TGTGCCAGCAGCCCCGGGGGGAACACTGAAGCTTTCTTT
CDR3aa: CASSPGGNTEAFF

len: 16
abundance: -
d_gene: TRBD1
v_gene: TRBV19
j_gene: TRBJ1-1
CDR3nt: TGTGCCAGTAGTATCTGGGGACAGGGGGCGAACACTGAAGCTTTCTTT
CDR3aa: CASSIWGQGANTEAFF

len: 15
abundance: few
d_gene: TRBD1
v_gene: TRBV5-1
j_gene: TRBJ1-4
CDR3nt: TGCGCCAGCAGCTTGGCGGGGACAGTTAATGAAAAACTGTTTTTT
CDR3aa: CASSLAGTVNEKLFF

len: 12
abundance: -
d_gene: -
v_gene: TRBV19
j_gene: TRBJ1-2
CDR3nt: TGTGCCAGTGGATACCAGGCCTATGGCTACACCTTC
CDR3aa: CASGYQAYGYTF

len: 15
abundance: -
d_gene: TRBD1
v_gene: TRBV7-2
j_gene: TRBJ2-5
CDR3nt: TGTGCCAGCAGCTTAACCGGGACAGTCCAAGAGACCCAGTACTTC
CDR3aa: CASSLTGTVQETQYF

len: 13
abundance: -
d_gene: -
v_gene: TRBV7-6
j_gene: TRBJ1-5
CDR3nt: TGTGCTTCAGGTGTAAGGAGCAATCAGCCCCAGCATTTT
CDR3aa: CASGVRSNQPQHF

len: 13
abundance: -
d_gene: -
v_gene: TRBV19
j_gene: TRBJ2-7
CDR3nt: TGTGCCAGTAGTCCCGACATTTCCTACGAGCAGTACTTC
CDR3aa: CASSPDISYEQYF

len: 15
abundance: -
d_gene: -
v_gene: TRBV19
j_gene: TRBJ1-5
CDR3nt: TGTGCCAGTATAACAACAGGGAATAGCAATCAGCCCCAGCATTTT
CDR3aa: CASITTGNSNQPQHF

len: 10
abundance: -
d_gene: -
v_gene: TRBV29-1
j_gene: TRBJ1-1
CDR3nt: TGCAGCGCGACAGGAATTGAAGCTTTCTTT
CDR3aa: CSATGIEAFF

len: 16
abundance: -
d_gene: TRBD2
v_gene: TRBV28
j_gene: TRBJ2-3
CDR3nt: TGTGCCAGCAGTGCCGGGACTAGCGGGGGGGCACATACGCAGTATTTT
CDR3aa: CASSAGTSGGAHTQYF

len: 16
abundance: few
d_gene: -
v_gene: TRBV5-1
j_gene: TRBJ2-7
CDR3nt: TGCGCCAGCAGCTTGGTACCTGGGGAGAGCTCCTACGAGCAGTACTTC
CDR3aa: CASSLVPGESSYEQYF

len: 15
abundance: few
d_gene: TRBD1
v_gene: TRBV6-6
j_gene: TRBJ1-4
CDR3nt: TGTGCCAGCAGCATATTCCGGGACAGACGCGAAAAACTGTTTTTT
CDR3aa: CASSIFRDRREKLFF

len: 16
abundance: -
d_gene: -
v_gene: TRBV5-6
j_gene: TRBJ2-4
CDR3nt: TGTGCCAGCACCTACAGGAGCCGCTTAGCCAAAAACATTCAGTACTTC
CDR3aa: CASTYRSRLAKNIQYF

len: 14
abundance: -
d_gene: -
v_gene: TRBV11-3
j_gene: TRBJ1-6
CDR3nt: TGTGCCAGCAGCTTAGGGGCACTGAATTCACCCCTCCACTTT
CDR3aa: CASSLGALNSPLHF

len: 16
abundance: -
d_gene: -
v_gene: TRBV7-2
j_gene: TRBJ1-3
CDR3nt: TGTGCCAGCAGCTCCAGAGCAGGGGAAGCTGGAAACACCATATATTTT
CDR3aa: CASSSRAGEAGNTIYF

len: 15
abundance: -
d_gene: TRBD1
v_gene: TRBV30
j_gene: TRBJ1-3
CDR3nt: TGTGCCTGGAGCGCCGACAGGGGGCGGGGAAACACCATATATTTT
CDR3aa: CAWSADRGRGNTIYF

len: 16
abundance: -
d_gene: TRBD1
v_gene: TRBV27
j_gene: TRBJ2-3
CDR3nt: TGTGCCAGCAGTTCACCGGGACAGGGATCCACAGATACGCAGTATTTT
CDR3aa: CASSSPGQGSTDTQYF

len: 13
abundance: -
d_gene: TRBD1
v_gene: TRBV9
j_gene: TRBJ2-7
CDR3nt: TGTGCCAGCAGCGAGGCAGGGGGCTACGAGCAGTACTTC
CDR3aa: CASSEAGGYEQYF

len: 15
abundance: -
d_gene: TRBD2
v_gene: TRBV6-1
j_gene: TRBJ2-5
CDR3nt: TGTGCCAGCAGTGAAAGCGGTCTCGGGGGGGAGACCCAGTACTTC
CDR3aa: CASSESGLGGETQYF

len: 14
abundance: -
d_gene: -
v_gene: TRBV5-1
j_gene: TRBJ1-1
CDR3nt: TGCGCCAGCAGCTTAGGCAGGATGAGCACTGAAGCTTTCTTT
CDR3aa: CASSLGRMSTEAFF